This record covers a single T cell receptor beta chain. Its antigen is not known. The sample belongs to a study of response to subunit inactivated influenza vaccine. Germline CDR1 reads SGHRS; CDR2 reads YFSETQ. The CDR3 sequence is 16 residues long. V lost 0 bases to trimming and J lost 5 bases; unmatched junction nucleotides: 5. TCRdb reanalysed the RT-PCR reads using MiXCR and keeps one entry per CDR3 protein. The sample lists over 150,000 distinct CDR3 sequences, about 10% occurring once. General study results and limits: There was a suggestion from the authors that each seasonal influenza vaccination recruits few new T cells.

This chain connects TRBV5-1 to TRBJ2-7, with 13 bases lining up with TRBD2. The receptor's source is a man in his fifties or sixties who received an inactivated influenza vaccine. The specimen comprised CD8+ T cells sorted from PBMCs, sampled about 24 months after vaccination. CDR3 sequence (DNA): TGCGCCAGCAGCTTGGGGCGACTAGCGGGAGGTAACGAGCAGTACTTC. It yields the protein CASSLGRLAGGNEQYF.